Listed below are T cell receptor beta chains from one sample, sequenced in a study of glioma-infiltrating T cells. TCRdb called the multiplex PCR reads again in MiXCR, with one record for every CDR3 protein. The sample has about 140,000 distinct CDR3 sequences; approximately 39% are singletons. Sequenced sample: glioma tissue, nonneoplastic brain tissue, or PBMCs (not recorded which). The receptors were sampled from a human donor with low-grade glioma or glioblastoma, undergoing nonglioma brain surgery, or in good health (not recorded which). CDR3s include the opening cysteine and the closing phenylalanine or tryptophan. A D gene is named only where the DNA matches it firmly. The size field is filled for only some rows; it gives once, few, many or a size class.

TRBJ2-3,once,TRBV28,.,CASRGWGGTYTQYF,TGTGCCAGCAGAGGGTGGGGAGGCACATATACGCAGTATTTT
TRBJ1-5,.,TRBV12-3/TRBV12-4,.,CASGNNQPQHF,TGTGCCAGCGGAAATAATCAGCCCCAGCATTTT
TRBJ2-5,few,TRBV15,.,CATSRLAVQETQYF,TGTGCCACCAGCAGATTAGCGGTCCAAGAGACCCAGTACTTC
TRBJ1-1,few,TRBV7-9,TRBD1,CASSSRQGRKNEAFF,TGTGCCAGCAGCTCCCGACAGGGAAGAAAAAATGAAGCTTTCTTT
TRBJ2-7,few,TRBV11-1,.,CASSRPPEQYF,TGTGCCAGCAGCCGCCCTCCGGAGCAGTACTTC
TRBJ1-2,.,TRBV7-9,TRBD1,CASSSGTVDGYTF,TGTGCCAGCAGCTCAGGGACAGTCGATGGCTACACCTTC
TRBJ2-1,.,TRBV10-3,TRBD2,CAISVLAVYNEQFF,TGTGCCATCAGTGTGCTAGCGGTATACAATGAGCAGTTCTTC
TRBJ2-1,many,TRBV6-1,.,CASRPTTSYNEQFF,TGTGCCAGCAGGCCAACGACGTCCTACAATGAGCAGTTCTTC
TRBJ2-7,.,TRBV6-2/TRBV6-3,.,CASSYQDSSYEQYF,TGTGCCAGCAGTTACCAGGACAGCTCCTACGAGCAGTACTTC
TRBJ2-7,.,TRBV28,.,CASSALTLEQYF,TGTGCCAGCAGTGCTCTAACCCTCGAGCAGTACTTC
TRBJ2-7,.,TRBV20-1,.,CSARVRVYEQYF,TGCAGTGCTAGAGTCAGGGTGTACGAGCAGTACTTC
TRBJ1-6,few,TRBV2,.,CASSEAGTTNNSPLHF,TGTGCCAGCAGTGAAGCTGGGACAACTAACAATTCACCCCTCCACTTT
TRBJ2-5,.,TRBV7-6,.,CASSPAETQYF,TGTGCCAGCAGCCCTGCAGAGACCCAGTACTTC
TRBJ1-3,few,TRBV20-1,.,CSARWGGGGNTIYF,TGCAGTGCTAGATGGGGGGGAGGAGGAAACACCATATATTTT
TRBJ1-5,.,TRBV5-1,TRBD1,CASSLGDSKNQPQHF,TGCGCCAGCAGCTTAGGGGACAGCAAAAATCAGCCCCAGCATTTT
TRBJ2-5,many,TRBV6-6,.,CASSYSRAGSETQYF,TGTGCCAGCAGTTACTCTCGGGCAGGGTCAGAGACCCAGTACTTC
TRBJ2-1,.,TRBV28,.,CDNSSGSDNEQFF,TGTGACAACAGTTCAGGGTCTGACAATGAGCAGTTCTTC
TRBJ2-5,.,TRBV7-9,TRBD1,CASSSAGTGKETQYF,TGTGCCAGCAGCTCCGCCGGGACAGGGAAAGAGACCCAGTACTTC
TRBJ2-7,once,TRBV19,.,CASRDGPGSYEQYF,TGTGCCAGTAGAGATGGACCCGGATCCTACGAGCAGTACTTC
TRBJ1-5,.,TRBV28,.,CASSPEDRFDRPQHF,TGTGCCAGCAGTCCCGAGGACAGATTCGATCGGCCCCAGCATTTT
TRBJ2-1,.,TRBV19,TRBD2,CASSIAGGPHEQFF,TGTGCCAGTAGTATAGCGGGAGGCCCACATGAGCAGTTCTTC
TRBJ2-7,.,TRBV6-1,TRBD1,CASRERQGSDEQYF,TGTGCCAGCAGGGAACGACAGGGTAGCGACGAGCAGTACTTC
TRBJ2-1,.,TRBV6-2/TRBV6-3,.,CASRDSSSYNEQFF,TGTGCCAGCAGAGACAGTAGCTCCTACAATGAGCAGTTCTTC
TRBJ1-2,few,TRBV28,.,CATIRGGMHGYTF,TGTGCCACCATCCGAGGGGGAATGCATGGCTACACCTTC
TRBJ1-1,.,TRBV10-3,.,CAISPRGTTEAFF,TGTGCCATCAGCCCTCGGGGAACCACTGAAGCTTTCTTT
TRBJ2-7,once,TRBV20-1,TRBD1,CSARRWDRSSYEQYF,TGCAGTGCTAGACGGTGGGACAGAAGCTCCTACGAGCAGTACTTC
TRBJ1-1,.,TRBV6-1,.,CAISEMTVNTEAFF,TGTGCCATCAGTGAGATGACAGTGAACACTGAAGCTTTCTTT
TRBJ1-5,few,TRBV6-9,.,CASSYRQGYWPQHF,TGTGCCAGCAGTTATAGGCAGGGCTACTGGCCCCAGCATTTT
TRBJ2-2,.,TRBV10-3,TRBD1,CAMGQGDTGELFF,TGTGCCATGGGACAGGGCGACACCGGGGAGCTGTTTTTT